This TCR beta chain was captured by sequencing in a study of PD-1 blockade in classical Hodgkin lymphoma. Study-wide results and limits: The drivers behind the repertoire differences, possibly disease activity or prior therapy, remain undefined. Baseline TCR diversity was reportedly lower in newly diagnosed patients than healthy donors. Before treatment, complete responders showed about the same diversity as newly diagnosed patients. Significantly greater TCR diversity emerged by C4D1 in CD4+ cells but not CD8+ cells.

Trimming stripped 2 bases from V and 5 bases from J, with 5 bases between. The length of the CDR3 is 12 residues. Germline V lookup: CDR1 SEHNR, CDR2 FQNEAQ (reference sequence). The protocol was immunoSEQ multiplex PCR, while the TCRdb copy is restricted to in-frame clones and leaves out a portion. Among roughly 17,000 clones listed, roughly 80% were seen once. As to time point: cycle 4 day 1 (C4D1), after less than 7 weeks of nivolumab. All the patients suffered relapse after autologous stem cell transplantation, and brentuximab vedotin exposure differed. As concerns this clone: What it binds is not known.

The receptor was isolated from a human donor with classical Hodgkin lymphoma. The sequencing here drew on peripheral blood mononuclear cells (PBMCs), taken before the fourth cycle of nivolumab. The V gene is TRBV7-9, the J gene TRBJ2-3, with D uncertain. CDR3 protein: CASSLQIDTQYF. As DNA, the CDR3 is TGTGCCAGCAGCTTACAGATAGATACGCAGTATTTT. The whole variable domain, remainder taken from reference TRBV7-9 and TRBJ2-3, is DTGVSQNPRHKITKRGQNVTFRCDPISEHNRLYWYRQTLGQGPEFLTYFQNEAQLEKSRLLSDRFSAERPKGSFSTLEIQRTEQGDSAMYLCASSLQIDTQYFGPGTRLTVL.